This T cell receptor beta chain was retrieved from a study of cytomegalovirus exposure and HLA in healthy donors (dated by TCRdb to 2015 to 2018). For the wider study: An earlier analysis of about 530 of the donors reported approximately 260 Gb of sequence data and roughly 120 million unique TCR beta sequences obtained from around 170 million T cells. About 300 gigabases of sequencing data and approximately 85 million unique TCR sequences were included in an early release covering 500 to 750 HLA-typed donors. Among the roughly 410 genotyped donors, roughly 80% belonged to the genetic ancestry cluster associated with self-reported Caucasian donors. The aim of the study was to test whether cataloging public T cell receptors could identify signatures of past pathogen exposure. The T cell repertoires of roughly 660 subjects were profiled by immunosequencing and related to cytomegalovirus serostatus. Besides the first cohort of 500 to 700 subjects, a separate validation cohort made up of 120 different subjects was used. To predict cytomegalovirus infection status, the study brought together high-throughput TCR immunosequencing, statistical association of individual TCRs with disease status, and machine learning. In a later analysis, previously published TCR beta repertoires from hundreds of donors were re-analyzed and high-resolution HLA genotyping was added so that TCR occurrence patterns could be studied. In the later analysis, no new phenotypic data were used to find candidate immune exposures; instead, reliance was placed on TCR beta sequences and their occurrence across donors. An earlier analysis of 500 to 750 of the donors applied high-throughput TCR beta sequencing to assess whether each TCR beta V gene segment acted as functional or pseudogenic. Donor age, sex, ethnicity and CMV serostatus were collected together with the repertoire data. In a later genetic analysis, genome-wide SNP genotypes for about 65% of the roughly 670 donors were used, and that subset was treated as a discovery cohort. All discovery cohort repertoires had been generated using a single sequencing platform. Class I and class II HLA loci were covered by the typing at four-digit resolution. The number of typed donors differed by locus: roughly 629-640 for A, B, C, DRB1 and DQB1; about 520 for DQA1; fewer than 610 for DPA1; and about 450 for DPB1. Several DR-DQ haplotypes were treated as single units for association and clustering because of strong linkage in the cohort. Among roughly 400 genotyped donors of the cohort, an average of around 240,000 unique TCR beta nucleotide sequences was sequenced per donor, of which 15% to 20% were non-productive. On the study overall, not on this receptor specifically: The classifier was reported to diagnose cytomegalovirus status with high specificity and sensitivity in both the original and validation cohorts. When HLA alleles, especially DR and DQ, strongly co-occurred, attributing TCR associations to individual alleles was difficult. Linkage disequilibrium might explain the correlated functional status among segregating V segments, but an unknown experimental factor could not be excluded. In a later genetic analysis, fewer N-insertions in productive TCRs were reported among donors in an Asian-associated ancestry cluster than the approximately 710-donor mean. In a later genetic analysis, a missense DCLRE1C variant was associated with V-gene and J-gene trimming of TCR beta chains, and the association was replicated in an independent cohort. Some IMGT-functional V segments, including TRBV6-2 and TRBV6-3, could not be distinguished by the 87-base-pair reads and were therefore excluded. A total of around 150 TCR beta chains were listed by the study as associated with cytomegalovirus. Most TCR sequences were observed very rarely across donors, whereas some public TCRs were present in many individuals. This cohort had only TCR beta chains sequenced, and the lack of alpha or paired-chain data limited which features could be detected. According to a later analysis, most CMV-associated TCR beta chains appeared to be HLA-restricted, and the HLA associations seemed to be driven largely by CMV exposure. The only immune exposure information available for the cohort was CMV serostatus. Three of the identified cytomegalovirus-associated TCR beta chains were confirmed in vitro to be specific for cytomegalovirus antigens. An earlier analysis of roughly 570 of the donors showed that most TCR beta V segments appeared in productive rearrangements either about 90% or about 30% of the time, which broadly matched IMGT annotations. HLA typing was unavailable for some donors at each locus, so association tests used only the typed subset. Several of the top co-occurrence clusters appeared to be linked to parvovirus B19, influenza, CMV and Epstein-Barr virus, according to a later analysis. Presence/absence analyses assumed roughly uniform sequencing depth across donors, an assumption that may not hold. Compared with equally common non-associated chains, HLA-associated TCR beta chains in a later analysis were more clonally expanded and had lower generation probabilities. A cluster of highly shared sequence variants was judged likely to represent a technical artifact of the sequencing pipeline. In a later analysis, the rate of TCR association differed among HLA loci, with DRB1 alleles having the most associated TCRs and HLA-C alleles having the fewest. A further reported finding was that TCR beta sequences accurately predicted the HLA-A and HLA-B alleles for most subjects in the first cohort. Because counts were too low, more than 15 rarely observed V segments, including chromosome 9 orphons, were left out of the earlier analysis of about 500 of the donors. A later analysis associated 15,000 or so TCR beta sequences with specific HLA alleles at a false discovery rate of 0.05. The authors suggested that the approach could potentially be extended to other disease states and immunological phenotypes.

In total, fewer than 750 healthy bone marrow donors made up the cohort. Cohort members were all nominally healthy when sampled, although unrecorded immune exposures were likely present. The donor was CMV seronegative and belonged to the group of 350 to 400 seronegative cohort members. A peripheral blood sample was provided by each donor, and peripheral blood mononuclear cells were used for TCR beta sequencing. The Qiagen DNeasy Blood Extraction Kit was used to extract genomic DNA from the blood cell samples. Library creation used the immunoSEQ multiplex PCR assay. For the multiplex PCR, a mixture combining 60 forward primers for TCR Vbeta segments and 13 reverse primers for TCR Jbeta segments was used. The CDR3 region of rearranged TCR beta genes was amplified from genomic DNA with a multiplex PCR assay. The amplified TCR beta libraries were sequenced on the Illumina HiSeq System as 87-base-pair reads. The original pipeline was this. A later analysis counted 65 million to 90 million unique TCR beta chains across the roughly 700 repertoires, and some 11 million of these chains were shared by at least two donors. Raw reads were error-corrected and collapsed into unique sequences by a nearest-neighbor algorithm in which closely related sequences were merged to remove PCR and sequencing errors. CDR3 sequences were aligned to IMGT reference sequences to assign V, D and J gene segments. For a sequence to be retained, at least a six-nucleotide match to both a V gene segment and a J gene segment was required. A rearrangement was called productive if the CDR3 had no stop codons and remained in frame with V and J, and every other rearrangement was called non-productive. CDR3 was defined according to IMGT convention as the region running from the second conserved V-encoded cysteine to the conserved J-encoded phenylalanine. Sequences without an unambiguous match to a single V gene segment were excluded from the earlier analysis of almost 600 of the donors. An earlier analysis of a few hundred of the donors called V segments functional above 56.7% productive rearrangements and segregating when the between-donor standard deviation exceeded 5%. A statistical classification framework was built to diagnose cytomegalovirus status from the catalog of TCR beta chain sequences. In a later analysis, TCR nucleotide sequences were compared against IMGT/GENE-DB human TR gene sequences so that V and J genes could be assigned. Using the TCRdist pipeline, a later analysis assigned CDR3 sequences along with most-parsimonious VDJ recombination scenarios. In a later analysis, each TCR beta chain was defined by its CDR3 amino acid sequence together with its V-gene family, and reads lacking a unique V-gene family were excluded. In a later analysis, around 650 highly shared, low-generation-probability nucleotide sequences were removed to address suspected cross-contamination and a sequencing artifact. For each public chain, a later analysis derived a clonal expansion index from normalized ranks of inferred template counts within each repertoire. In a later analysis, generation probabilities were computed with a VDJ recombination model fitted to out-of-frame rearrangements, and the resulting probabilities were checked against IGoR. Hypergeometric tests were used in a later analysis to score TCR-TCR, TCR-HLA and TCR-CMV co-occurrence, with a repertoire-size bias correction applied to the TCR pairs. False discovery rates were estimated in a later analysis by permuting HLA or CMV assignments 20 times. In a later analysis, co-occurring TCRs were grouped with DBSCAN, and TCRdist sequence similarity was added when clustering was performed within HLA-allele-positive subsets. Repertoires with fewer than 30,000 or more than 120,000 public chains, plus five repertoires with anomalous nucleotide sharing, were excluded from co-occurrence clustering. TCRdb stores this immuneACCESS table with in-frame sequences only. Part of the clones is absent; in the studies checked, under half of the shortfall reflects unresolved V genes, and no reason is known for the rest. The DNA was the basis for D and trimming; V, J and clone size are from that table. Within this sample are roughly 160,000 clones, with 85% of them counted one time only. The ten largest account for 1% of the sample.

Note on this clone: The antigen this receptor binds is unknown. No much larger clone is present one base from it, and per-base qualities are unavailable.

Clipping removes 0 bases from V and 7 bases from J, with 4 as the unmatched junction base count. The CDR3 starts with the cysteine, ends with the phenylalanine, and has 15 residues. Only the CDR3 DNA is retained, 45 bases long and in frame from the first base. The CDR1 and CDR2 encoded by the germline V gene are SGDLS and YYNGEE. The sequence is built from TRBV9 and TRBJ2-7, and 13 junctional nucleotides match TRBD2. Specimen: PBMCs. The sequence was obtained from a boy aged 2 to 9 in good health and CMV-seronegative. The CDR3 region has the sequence CASSVAGLAGDEQYF. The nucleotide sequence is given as TGTGCCAGCAGCGTAGCCGGACTAGCGGGAGATGAGCAGTACTTC. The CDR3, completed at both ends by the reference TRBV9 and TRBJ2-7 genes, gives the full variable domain DSGVTQTPKHLITATGQRVTLRCSPRSGDLSVYWYQQSLDQGLQFLIQYYNGEERAKGNILERFSAQQFPDLHSELNLSSLELGDSALYFCASSVAGLAGDEQYFGPGTRLTVT.